This is a list of T cell receptor beta chains from one sample in a study of T cell repertoires in cytomegalovirus infection. A single record per CDR3 protein comes from TCRdb applying MiXCR to the reads. Among 200,000 to 300,000 distinct CDR3 sequences, 9% to 15% were seen once, and the ten largest hold 1.5% to 2%. Sequenced material: PBMCs. Receptors originate from a human donor in good health (CMV status not recorded). Some clones in this sample may be carry-over from other donors' samples. Both conserved end residues are part of each CDR3. Each record gives: V gene, J gene, D gene, CDR3 protein. D genes are given only for firm matches.

v_call: TRBV4-1; j_call: TRBJ2-7; d_call: .; cdr3_aa: CASSQDQGFSYEQYF
v_call: TRBV7-2; j_call: TRBJ1-1; d_call: .; cdr3_aa: CASRGARGTEAFF
v_call: TRBV5-1; j_call: TRBJ2-7; d_call: TRBD2; cdr3_aa: CASSQGLASNEQYF
v_call: TRBV24-1; j_call: TRBJ2-7; d_call: TRBD2; cdr3_aa: CATSGLGTSGNHEQYF
v_call: TRBV11-2; j_call: TRBJ2-3; d_call: TRBD2; cdr3_aa: CASSPTGTRTDTQYF
v_call: TRBV2; j_call: TRBJ1-2; d_call: TRBD1; cdr3_aa: CASSEVKRGREDNYGYTF
v_call: TRBV28; j_call: TRBJ1-1; d_call: .; cdr3_aa: CASSLSVNTEAFF
v_call: TRBV28; j_call: TRBJ1-5; d_call: .; cdr3_aa: CASSPGFSNQPQHF
v_call: TRBV7-2; j_call: TRBJ2-2; d_call: TRBD2; cdr3_aa: CASSLSGVNTGELFF
v_call: TRBV29-1; j_call: TRBJ2-7; d_call: .; cdr3_aa: CSVATILDIRSSYEQYF
v_call: TRBV6-2/TRBV6-3; j_call: TRBJ2-3; d_call: .; cdr3_aa: CASSYPDDSGTQYF
v_call: TRBV7-3; j_call: TRBJ1-1; d_call: .; cdr3_aa: CASSLMQNTEAFF
v_call: TRBV7-8; j_call: TRBJ2-7; d_call: .; cdr3_aa: CASSLSTGGVTYEQYF
v_call: TRBV7-4; j_call: TRBJ2-7; d_call: TRBD2; cdr3_aa: CASSLEREPPYEQYF
v_call: TRBV11-2; j_call: TRBJ2-7; d_call: TRBD1; cdr3_aa: CASSLARGQWGSYEQYF
v_call: TRBV28; j_call: TRBJ1-2; d_call: .; cdr3_aa: CASSYLRQVYGYTF
v_call: TRBV5-1; j_call: TRBJ2-5; d_call: .; cdr3_aa: CASSPEGWETQYF